These T cell receptor beta chains were read from a single sample in a study of T cells in Graves' hyperthyroidism and ophthalmopathy. One entry per CDR3 protein, called by TCRdb with MiXCR from the multiplex PCR reads. Altogether approximately 300,000 distinct CDR3 sequences are present, roughly a fifth being singletons, with the ten largest covering roughly 40%. The sequenced material came from blood. These receptors all come from a man over 45 with Graves' ophthalmopathy. Both conserved end residues are part of each CDR3. D genes are given only for firm matches. Some rows mark clone size as missing; the rest say once, few, many or name a class of expanded clone.

clone size	V gene	J gene	D gene	CDR3 protein	CDR3 DNA
many	TRBV12-3/TRBV12-4	TRBJ1-1	-	CASSFRSTPNLGTEAFF	TGTGCCAGCAGTTTTCGATCTACCCCGAATCTGGGAACTGAAGCTTTCTTT
few	TRBV2	TRBJ1-6	-	CASSESPGSSPLHF	TGTGCCAGCAGTGAATCACCAGGGAGTTCACCCCTCCACTTT
many	TRBV20-1	TRBJ1-1	-	CRPRVPEAFF	TGCAGGCCCAGGGTGCCCGAAGCTTTCTTT
many	TRBV20-1	TRBJ2-3	TRBD2	CSARGASGNADTQYF	TGCAGTGCTAGAGGGGCCAGCGGGAACGCAGATACGCAGTATTTT
few	TRBV20-1	TRBJ2-5	-	CSALGADYQETQYF	TGCAGTGCCCTGGGGGCTGACTACCAAGAGACCCAGTACTTC
many	TRBV10-3	TRBJ2-6	-	CAISEGRASGANVLTF	TGTGCCATCAGTGAAGGGCGGGCCTCTGGGGCCAACGTCCTGACTTTC
many	TRBV2	TRBJ1-5	-	CASSARQNQPQHF	TGTGCCAGCAGTGCGCGGCAAAATCAGCCCCAGCATTTT
-	TRBV6-1	TRBJ2-2	TRBD2	CASRASGANTGELFF	TGTGCCAGCAGGGCTAGCGGGGCGAACACCGGGGAGCTGTTTTTT
-	TRBV6-1	TRBJ2-7	TRBD2	CASSSGLAGDREQYF	TGTGCCAGCAGTAGCGGACTAGCGGGAGATCGGGAGCAGTACTTC
many	TRBV28	TRBJ1-5	TRBD1	CASSPRTGADQPQHF	TGTGCCAGCAGTCCACGGACAGGAGCCGATCAGCCCCAGCATTTT
-	TRBV20-1	TRBJ2-5	TRBD2	CSAREGLAGEWRRETQYF	TGCAGTGCTAGGGAAGGCCTAGCGGGAGAGTGGAGGAGAGAGACCCAGTACTTC
-	TRBV6-5	TRBJ1-2	TRBD1	CASSYRQGGNYGYTF	TGTGCCAGCAGTTACAGGCAGGGGGGGAACTATGGCTACACCTTC
-	TRBV19	TRBJ1-3	-	CATRQVNSGNTIYF	TGTGCCACGCGACAGGTCAACTCTGGAAACACCATATATTTT
few	TRBV19	TRBJ2-2	-	CASSMDRNTGELFF	TGTGCCAGTAGTATGGACAGAAACACCGGGGAGCTGTTTTTT
few	TRBV6-1	TRBJ2-1	TRBD2	CASRPSGRSNEQFF	TGTGCCAGCAGACCTAGCGGGAGGTCTAATGAGCAGTTCTTC
-	TRBV30	TRBJ1-2	-	CAWMSEGYTF	TGTGCCTGGATGTCGGAGGGCTACACCTTC
few	TRBV4-1	TRBJ1-3	TRBD1	CASSPKGQGVAGNTIYF	TGCGCCAGCAGCCCAAAGGGACAGGGGGTCGCTGGAAACACCATATATTTT
-	TRBV14	TRBJ1-1	-	CASSQGRFPRPNTEAFF	TGTGCCAGCAGCCAAGGGAGATTCCCAAGACCGAACACTGAAGCTTTCTTT
many	TRBV6-1	TRBJ2-7	-	CASSQQGPYEQYF	TGTGCCAGCAGTCAACAGGGACCCTACGAGCAGTACTTC
-	TRBV6-1	TRBJ2-1	-	CASSARGNEQFF	TGTGCCAGCAGCGCTCGAGGCAATGAGCAGTTCTTC
many	TRBV5-1	TRBJ2-1	-	CASSFDVRGGEQFF	TGCGCCAGCAGCTTTGATGTCAGGGGAGGGGAGCAGTTCTTC
many	TRBV3-1	TRBJ2-7	-	CASSPNSYEQYF	TGTGCCAGCAGCCCCAACTCCTACGAGCAGTACTTC
-	TRBV28	TRBJ1-2	-	CASSLAQSYGCTF	TGTGCCAGCAGTTTAGCCCAGTCCTATGGCTGCACCTTC
-	TRBV28	TRBJ2-3	TRBD1	CASSSIPGTGSLDTQYF	TGTGCCAGCAGTTCGATCCCCGGGACAGGCTCCTTAGATACGCAGTATTTT
-	TRBV24-1	TRBJ2-1	TRBD2	CATSDTPGLAGEQFF	TGTGCCACCAGTGACACTCCCGGACTAGCGGGGGAGCAGTTCTTC
-	TRBV11-2	TRBJ2-1	TRBD2	CASSPGPVAGVSNEQFF	TGTGCCAGCAGCCCAGGCCCGGTAGCGGGAGTGTCTAATGAGCAGTTCTTC
few	TRBV28	TRBJ2-1	TRBD2	CASTWASGGYNEQFF	TGTGCCAGCACTTGGGCTAGCGGGGGTTACAATGAGCAGTTCTTC
many	TRBV3-1	TRBJ2-1	-	CASSQDSPGHSYNEQFF	TGTGCCAGCAGCCAAGACTCTCCGGGACACTCCTACAATGAGCAGTTCTTC
many	TRBV2	TRBJ1-5	-	CASSQGPGNQPQHF	TGTGCCAGCAGCCAGGGGCCGGGTAATCAGCCCCAGCATTTT
many	TRBV30	TRBJ2-7	TRBD1	CAWSIDRDEQYF	TGTGCCTGGAGTATTGACAGGGACGAGCAGTACTTC
-	TRBV5-4	TRBJ1-1	TRBD1	CASSVRGRGTEAFF	TGTGCCAGCAGTGTCAGGGGGCGAGGTACTGAAGCTTTCTTT
-	TRBV7-9	TRBJ2-5	-	CASSFGRVWQGQETQYF	TGTGCCAGCAGCTTTGGGCGGGTGTGGCAGGGACAAGAGACCCAGTACTTC
-	TRBV5-1	TRBJ2-1	TRBD2	CASSRPREVYNEQFF	TGCGCCAGCAGCCGCCCGCGGGAGGTCTACAATGAGCAGTTCTTC
many	TRBV7-3	TRBJ2-7	TRBD1	CASSFHGQGPYEQYF	TGTGCCAGCAGCTTCCATGGACAGGGTCCCTACGAGCAGTACTTC
hyperexpanded	TRBV11-2	TRBJ2-7	TRBD2	CASTTSVQREGEQYF	TGTGCCAGCACCACATCCGTCCAGCGGGAGGGCGAGCAGTACTTC
-	TRBV6-2/TRBV6-3	TRBJ1-2	-	CASSYGYGYTF	TGTGCCAGCAGTTACGGCTATGGCTACACCTTC
-	TRBV6-2/TRBV6-3	TRBJ2-3	-	CASSYFQGGTDTQYF	TGTGCCAGCAGTTACTTTCAGGGTGGCACAGATACGCAGTATTTT
many	TRBV28	TRBJ1-5	-	CASSFGGVVQPQHF	TGTGCCAGCAGTTTTGGGGGAGTCGTTCAGCCCCAGCATTTT
few	TRBV29-1	TRBJ2-5	-	CSVERAGRETQYF	TGCAGCGTTGAAAGGGCAGGGAGGGAGACCCAGTACTTC
few	TRBV20-1	TRBJ1-4	-	CSARGLLGGKNEKLFF	TGCAGTGCTAGGGGGCTTTTGGGGGGAAAAAATGAAAAACTGTTTTTT
many	TRBV20-1	TRBJ2-7	-	CSASNPATYEQYF	TGCAGTGCTAGTAACCCCGCCACCTACGAGCAGTACTTC
few	TRBV12-3/TRBV12-4	TRBJ2-5	-	CATDRHQETQYF	TGTGCCACAGATCGACACCAAGAGACCCAGTACTTC
many	TRBV11-2	TRBJ2-1	-	CASSLGANNEQFF	TGTGCCAGCAGCTTAGGGGCCAACAATGAGCAGTTCTTC
-	TRBV3-1	TRBJ1-4	TRBD1	CASSQGGTAGGEKLFF	TGTGCCAGCAGCCAAGGCGGGACGGCAGGGGGAGAAAAACTGTTTTTT
few	TRBV20-1	TRBJ1-5	TRBD1	CSAGTGALNQPQHF	TGCAGTGCGGGCACAGGGGCACTCAATCAGCCCCAGCATTTT
many	TRBV2	TRBJ2-5	TRBD2	CATQREAKETQYF	TGTGCCACCCAGCGGGAGGCTAAAGAGACCCAGTACTTC
many	TRBV2	TRBJ2-1	-	CASTGDGNPNEQFF	TGTGCCAGCACTGGGGACGGGAACCCCAATGAGCAGTTCTTC
few	TRBV9	TRBJ1-1	-	CASSVDGGNTEAFF	TGTGCCAGCAGCGTAGATGGGGGGAACACTGAAGCTTTCTTT
few	TRBV12-3/TRBV12-4	TRBJ2-5	-	CASSPGTSQETQYF	TGTGCCAGCAGTCCCGGGACGAGCCAAGAGACCCAGTACTTC
few	TRBV20-1	TRBJ1-1	TRBD1	CSATREGANTEAFF	TGCAGTGCTACCCGGGAGGGGGCAAACACTGAAGCTTTCTTT
-	TRBV6-1	TRBJ2-7	-	CASRSTASYEQYF	TGTGCCAGCAGATCGACGGCCTCCTACGAGCAGTACTTC
few	TRBV6-1	TRBJ2-6	-	CASNVETPISGANVLTF	TGTGCCAGCAATGTAGAGACCCCAATCTCTGGGGCCAACGTCCTGACTTTC
many	TRBV28	TRBJ1-2	-	CASSLAPGGGYGYTF	TGTGCCAGCAGTTTAGCCCCCGGGGGGGGGTATGGCTACACCTTC